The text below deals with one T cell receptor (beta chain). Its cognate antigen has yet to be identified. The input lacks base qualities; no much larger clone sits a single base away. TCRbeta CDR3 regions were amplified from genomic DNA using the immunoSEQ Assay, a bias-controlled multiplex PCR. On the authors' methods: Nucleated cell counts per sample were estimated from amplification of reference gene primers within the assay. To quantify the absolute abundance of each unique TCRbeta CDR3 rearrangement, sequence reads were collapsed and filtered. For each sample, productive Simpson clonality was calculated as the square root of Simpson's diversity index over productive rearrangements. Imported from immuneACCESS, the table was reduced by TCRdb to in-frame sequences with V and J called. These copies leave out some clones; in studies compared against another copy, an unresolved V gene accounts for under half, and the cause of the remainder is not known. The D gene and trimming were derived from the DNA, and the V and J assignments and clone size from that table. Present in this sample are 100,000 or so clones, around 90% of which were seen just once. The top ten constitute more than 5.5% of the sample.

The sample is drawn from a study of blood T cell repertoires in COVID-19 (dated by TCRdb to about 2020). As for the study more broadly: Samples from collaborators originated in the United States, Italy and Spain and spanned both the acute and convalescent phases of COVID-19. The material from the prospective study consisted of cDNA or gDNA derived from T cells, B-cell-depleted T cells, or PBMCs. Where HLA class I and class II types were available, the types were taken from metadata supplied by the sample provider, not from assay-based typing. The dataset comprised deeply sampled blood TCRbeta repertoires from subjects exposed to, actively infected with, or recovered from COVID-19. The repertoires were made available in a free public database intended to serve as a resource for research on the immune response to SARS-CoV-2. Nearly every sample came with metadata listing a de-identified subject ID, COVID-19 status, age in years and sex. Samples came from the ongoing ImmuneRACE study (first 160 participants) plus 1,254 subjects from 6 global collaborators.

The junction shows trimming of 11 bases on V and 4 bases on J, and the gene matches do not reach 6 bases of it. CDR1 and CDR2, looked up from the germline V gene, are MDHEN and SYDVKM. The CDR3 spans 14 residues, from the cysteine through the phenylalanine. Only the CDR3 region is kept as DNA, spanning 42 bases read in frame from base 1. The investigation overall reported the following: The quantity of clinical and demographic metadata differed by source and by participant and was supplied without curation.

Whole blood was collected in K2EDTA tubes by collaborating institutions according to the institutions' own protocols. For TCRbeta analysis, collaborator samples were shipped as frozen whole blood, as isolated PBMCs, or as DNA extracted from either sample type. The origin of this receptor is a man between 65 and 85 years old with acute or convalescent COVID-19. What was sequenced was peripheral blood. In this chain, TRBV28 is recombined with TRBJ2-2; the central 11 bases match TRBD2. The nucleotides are TGTGCCTGTACTAGCGGGAGTTTCACCGGGGAGCTGTTTTTT. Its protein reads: CACTSGSFTGELFF.